This T cell receptor (beta chain) appears in the sequencing data of a study of metastatic and nonmetastatic thyroid tumors (TCRdb year 2020). For the wider study: For patients with malignant and with benign thyroid disease, the researchers compared repertoires between peripheral blood samples and tumor or nodule tissue samples.

Libraries were made using PCR. These reads were obtained on an Illumina HiSeq 4000. High-throughput sequencing was used to profile the CDR3 region of the TCR beta-chain in every patient. Per the original workflow: CDR3 differences across clinicopathological groups were used to build a classifier for discriminating distant-metastatic papillary thyroid cancer patients. The Shannon index was used to measure repertoire diversity, and the Morisita-Horn index was used to measure how similar tumor and blood repertoires were. TCRdb itself trimmed the public reads at Q25 with fastp, ran MiXCR and retained productive beta chains. The V and J calls were determined by TCRdb, not by the authors. This sample is represented by 11,000 to 15,000 clones; about 27% of them were singletons. Roughly 18% of the sample is in the top ten clones. As regards this clone: Its antigen is unknown. No base quality information exists; no much larger clone differs at one position.

Before undergoing thyroid surgery, none of the patients had been given any kind of treatment. Using T-cell receptor beta sequencing, the study looked back at clinical samples from patients collected from the early 2010s to the late 2010s. Paper-wide results and their limitations: In both blood and tumor samples, TCR beta diversity was reported to be significantly higher in malignant tumors than in benign nodules.

Material: tumor tissue. The source is a female donor with papillary thyroid cancer or a benign thyroid nodule (not recorded which). Some clones in this sample may be carry-over from other donors' samples.

The CDR3 region has the sequence CASSPLRGQGTEAFF. Here is the DNA: TGTGCCAGCAGCCCGCTCAGGGGACAAGGTACTGAAGCTTTCTTT. In this chain, TRBV5-5 is recombined with TRBJ1-1, with TRBD1 as a weak D call on 6 bases. Between the V and J ends, shortened by 4 bases and 5 bases respectively, the junction contains 18 bases. From its cysteine to its phenylalanine, the CDR3 spans 15 amino acids. Only the CDR3 DNA stays, 45 bases, in frame from base 1. CDR1 and CDR2 are read off the germline V gene (reference sequence) as SGHKS and YYEKEE.